This T cell receptor beta chain was sequenced during a study of tumor and adjacent non-tumor tissue in lung cancer. Study-wide background: The patients, 10 to 11 men and 5 women, were about 31 to 76 with stage I to III disease. Study-level findings and limits: Tumor tissue had significantly higher TCR diversity than normal lung. In normal lung, the top 100 clones were significantly more dominant than in tumor.

No cell sorting was done before RNA was extracted from the tissue. After removal of 0 bases from V and 1 base from J, the junction contained 1 base not matched to a gene. This CDR3 is 17 amino acids long. The germline gives CDR1 MNHEY, CDR2 SVGAGI. Concerning this clonotype itself: What it recognizes is unknown. Given a much more abundant clone one base away, this may be a read error.

The library came from three nested PCR rounds adapted from ARM-PCR protocols. A single record per CDR3 protein comes from TCRdb applying MiXCR to the multiplex PCR reads. The data hold roughly 150,000 distinct CDR3 sequences, with approximately 70% observed a single time. The J gene is TRBJ1-6, the V gene TRBV6-5; 9 positions agree with TRBD1. This clonotype was sampled from a man between 60 and 75 years old with small cell lung cancer. The sample comprised lung tumor tissue. The DNA of the CDR3 is TGTGCCAGCAGTTACTCGACAGGGGGATCCTATAATTCACCCCTCCACTTT. Protein sequence: CASSYSTGGSYNSPLHF.